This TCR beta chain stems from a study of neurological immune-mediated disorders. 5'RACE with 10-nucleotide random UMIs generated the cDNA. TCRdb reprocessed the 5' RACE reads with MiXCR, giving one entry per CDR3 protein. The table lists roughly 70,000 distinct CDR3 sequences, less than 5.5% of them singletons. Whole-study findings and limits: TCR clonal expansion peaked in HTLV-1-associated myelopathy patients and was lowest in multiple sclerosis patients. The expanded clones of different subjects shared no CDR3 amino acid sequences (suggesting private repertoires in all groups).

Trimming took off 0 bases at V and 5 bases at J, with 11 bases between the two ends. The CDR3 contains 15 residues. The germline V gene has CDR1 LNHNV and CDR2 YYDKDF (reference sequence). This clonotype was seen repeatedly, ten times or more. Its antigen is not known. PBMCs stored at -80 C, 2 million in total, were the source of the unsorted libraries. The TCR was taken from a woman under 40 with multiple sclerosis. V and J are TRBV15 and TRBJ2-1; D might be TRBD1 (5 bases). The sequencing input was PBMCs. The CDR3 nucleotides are TGTGCCACCAGCAGAGACGGACACCTAAACAATGAGCAGTTCTTC. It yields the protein CATSRDGHLNNEQFF. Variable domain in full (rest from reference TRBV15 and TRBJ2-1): DAMVIQNPRYQVTQFGKPVTLSCSQTLNHNVMYWYQQKSSQAPKLLFHYYDKDFNNEADTPDNFQSRRPNTSFCFLDIRSPGLGDTAMYLCATSRDGHLNNEQFFGPGTRLTVL.